The 23 T cell receptor beta chains given below trace back to one sample, sequenced in a study of blood T cell repertoires in COVID-19. This table comes from immunoSEQ multiplex PCR, and its TCRdb copy is limited to in-frame clones, with some not included. The repertoire consists of 200,000 or so clones, with around 81% occurring once and the leading ten covering 0.95%. Input material: peripheral blood. The receptors were sampled from a man aged 55 to 70 with COVID-19, enrolled during active disease.

This clone was detected a few times. The chain has TRBV7-9 and TRBJ1-3, with D unclear. V was shortened by 5 bases and J by 8 bases, with 22 bases between the two germline ends. The CDR3 spans 16 residues. From germline, CDR1 is SEHNR and CDR2 FQNEAQ (reference sequence). CDR3 residues: CASSAPSGLLTDTIYF. DNA for the CDR3: TGTGCCAGCAGCGCCCCGTCCGGACTTTTAACGGACACCATATATTTT.

This sequence joins TRBV10-3 and TRBJ1-3; a weak D match, TRBD1 (6 bases). V gave up 5 bases and J gave up 0 bases, with 14 bases separating them. The CDR3 totals 16 residues. CDR1 and CDR2 from the germline V gene are ENHRY and SYGVKD. DNA of the CDR3: TGTGCCATCAGTTCCCTACAGGGTGTCTCTGGAAACACCATATATTTT. As protein: CAISSLQGVSGNTIYF.

The chain has TRBV3-1 (or the pseudogene TRBV3-2) and TRBJ1-2, with D perhaps TRBD1 (5 bases). There are 15 residues in the CDR3. Trimming took off 4 bases at V and 3 bases at J, with 15 bases between the two ends. CDR1 is LGHDT and CDR2 is YNNKEL in the germline V gene (reference sequence). CDR3 sequence: CASSPPGGRHYGYTF. The CDR3, as DNA: TGTGCCAGCAGCCCGCCGGGGGGGAGACACTATGGCTACACCTTC.

This rearrangement joins TRBV6-1 to TRBJ1-5; 11 bases match TRBD1. Germline assignment: CDR1 MNHNS and CDR2 SASEGT. The length of the CDR3 is 17 residues. J was trimmed by 6 bases and V by 4 bases; bases with no gene match: 11. CDR3 coding DNA: TGTGCCAGCAGTGTGCCCGCCGGGACAGGGGGAGGTCAGCCCCAGCATTTT. Its translation is CASSVPAGTGGGQPQHF.

This rearrangement joins TRBV2 to TRBJ2-1; D is undetermined. V was trimmed by 5 bases and J by 9 bases, leaving 11 bases between them. Per germline, CDR1 SNHLY and CDR2 FYNNEI. There are 12 residues in the CDR3. CDR3 amino acids: CASSSASPEQFF. DNA for the CDR3: TGTGCCAGCAGTTCCGCGTCTCCTGAGCAGTTCTTC.

V usage is TRBV27 and J usage is TRBJ2-5, with 7 bases matching TRBD1. Trimming took 3 bases from V and 1 from J; bases not matched to a gene: 2. The CDR3 runs to 14 residues. Per the germline V gene, CDR1 is MNHEY and CDR2 is SMNVEV (reference sequence). The CDR3 DNA sequence: TGTGCCAGCAGTTTCAGGGGGTCCCAAGAGACCCAGTACTTC. This codes for CASSFRGSQETQYF.

This sequence joins TRBV7-9 and TRBJ2-7; a possible D gene is TRBD2 (7 bases). Germline CDR1 is SEHNR and CDR2 is FQNEAQ (reference sequence). The V and J ends lost 1 base and 2 bases respectively, with 9 bases between them. The CDR3 is made up of 14 amino acids. CDR3 DNA sequence: TGTGCCAGCAGCTTAGGGGGGGGCCCCTACGAGCAGTACTTC. Its protein product is CASSLGGGPYEQYF.

This chain links TRBV5-1 with TRBJ1-6; 9 bases match TRBD1. CDR3 length equals 16 residues. J lost 6 bases, V lost 0 bases, and 4 bases had no gene match. Germline CDR1 and CDR2: SGHRS and YFSETQ. As DNA, the CDR3 is TGCGCCAGCAGCTTGGGGGGGACAGGGACTAATTCACCCCTCCACTTT. Its translation is CASSLGGTGTNSPLHF.

The chain uses TRBV7-3 and TRBJ1-1; 7 nucleotides line up with TRBD1. CDR1 SGHTA and CDR2 FQGTGA come from the germline V gene. This CDR3 contains 17 residues. With 2 bases clipped from V and 5 bases from J, the junction kept 14 bases outside the gene matches. The CDR3 reads CASSLQGGQKWKTEAFF. The DNA for the CDR3 is TGTGCCAGCAGCTTACAGGGGGGACAGAAGTGGAAAACTGAAGCTTTCTTT.

This clone is a singleton in its sample. The rearrangement uses TRBV28 and TRBJ2-1; TRBD1 matches 8 bases. This CDR3 spans 15 amino acids. From germline, CDR1 is MDHEN and CDR2 SYDVKM. V lost 5 bases and J lost 5; bases outside the gene matches: 8. In nucleotides, the CDR3 is TGTGCCAGCAGTCAAGCCGGGACAGGAGACAATGAGCAGTTCTTC. Its translation is CASSQAGTGDNEQFF.

V usage is TRBV7-2 and J usage is TRBJ2-1; the D is unclear. V was shortened by 4 bases and J by 5 bases, with 15 bases between the two germline ends. The CDR3 runs 15 residues. Germline loops: CDR1 SGHTA, CDR2 FQGNSA. In DNA form, the CDR3 reads TGTGCCAGCAGCTCGATCCTCCCTAGGAACAATGAGCAGTTCTTC. Protein sequence: CASSSILPRNNEQFF.

J is TRBJ1-1 and V is TRBV18; tentatively, D is TRBD1 (6 bases). CDR3 length: 14 amino acids. In germline, CDR1 is KGHSH, CDR2 LQKENI. Trimming left V 6 bases short and J 4 bases short, with 15 bases between. The CDR3 loop reads CASSQDRTGTEAFF. The CDR3 DNA is TGTGCCAGCTCCCAAGACAGGACCGGCACTGAAGCTTTCTTT.

The J gene is TRBJ2-5, the V gene TRBV10-2; tentatively, D is TRBD2 (5 bases). This CDR3 comprises 14 residues. The germline V and J ends were trimmed by 4 bases and 5 bases, with 14 bases remaining between them. The germline V gene encodes CDR1 WSHSY and CDR2 SAAADI. The CDR3 loop reads CASSGVSLAETQYF. DNA of the CDR3: TGCGCCAGCAGTGGGGTTTCTTTAGCGGAGACCCAGTACTTC.

V usage is TRBV12-3 or TRBV12-4 and J usage is TRBJ1-4; D gene ambiguous. The CDR3 sequence is 13 residues long. The V end lost 7 bases, the J end lost 3 bases, and 9 bases lay between the germline ends. The CDR3 protein is CASIRGPNEKLFF. The CDR3 DNA follows: TGTGCCAGCATCCGAGGTCCTAATGAAAAACTGTTTTTT.

The chain joins TRBV6-2 or TRBV6-3 to TRBJ2-5; D call uncertain. Per the germline V gene, CDR1 is MNHEY and CDR2 is SVGEGT. The V and J ends lost 0 bases and 0 bases respectively, with 8 bases between them. CDR3 length: 15 amino acids. For the CDR3, the DNA is TGTGCCAGCAGTTACTCAAGCCAGGACCAAGAGACCCAGTACTTC. Amino acids: CASSYSSQDQETQYF.

V and J are TRBV18 and TRBJ2-2; 10 positions agree with TRBD2. The CDR3 runs 17 residues. The V gene's germline CDR1 is KGHSH and CDR2 LQKENI. J lost 1 base, V lost 6 bases, and 8 bases had no gene match. CDR3 sequence: CASSRTSSGRNTGELFF. For the CDR3, the DNA is TGTGCCAGCTCTCGCACGTCTAGCGGGAGGAACACCGGGGAGCTGTTTTTT.

This clone was detected only once. V and J are TRBV5-4 and TRBJ1-6; 7 bases align to TRBD1. The CDR3 has 14 amino acids. CDR1 is SGHNT, CDR2 YYREEE, per germline (reference sequence). V shed 6 bases and J 10 bases; nucleotides not matched to a gene: 10. The CDR3 loop is CASTSQNRGSPLHF. In DNA form, the CDR3 reads TGTGCCAGCACCAGTCAGAACAGGGGATCACCCCTCCACTTT.

This chain connects TRBV10-1 to TRBJ1-4, with 11 nucleotides matching TRBD1. Germline V gene sequence: CDR1 WNHNN, CDR2 SYGVQD (reference sequence). J gave up 11 bases and V 4 bases, and 3 bases lay outside the gene matches. The CDR3 loop spans 13 amino acids. Here the CDR3 reads CASSAGQGDKLFF. The CDR3 DNA reads TGCGCCAGCAGTGCGGGACAGGGGGATAAACTGTTTTTT.

V usage is TRBV28 and J usage is TRBJ2-7, with 9 nucleotides matching TRBD2. The trim removed 6 bases at V and 3 bases at J, leaving 9 bases unmatched. CDR1 is MDHEN, CDR2 SYDVKM, per germline. The CDR3 length is 15 residues. In nucleotides, the CDR3 is TGTGCCAGCAGATCGCCCAATAGCGGGAGCTACGAGCAGTACTTC. Translated, it gives CASRSPNSGSYEQYF.

This chain joins TRBV27 and TRBJ2-5; 11 bases match TRBD2. Germline CDR1 is MNHEY and CDR2 is SMNVEV (reference sequence). The trim removed 5 bases at V and 3 bases at J, leaving 14 bases unmatched. CDR3 length equals 18 residues. The CDR3 protein is CASSLRKTLAGEEETQYF. The CDR3 nucleotides read TGTGCCAGCAGTCTAAGAAAAACACTAGCGGGAGAGGAAGAGACCCAGTACTTC.

The chain combines TRBV29-1 with TRBJ2-2; D might be TRBD1 (5 bases). V was shortened by 3 bases and J by 3 bases, with 8 bases between the two germline ends. The CDR3 contains 13 residues. Germline CDR1 SQVTM, CDR2 ANQGSEA. The CDR3 DNA follows: TGCAGCGTTGACAGGGCCTACACCGGGGAGCTGTTTTTT. It codes for CSVDRAYTGELFF.

The CDR3 sequence: CASSSGEVTQYF. In DNA, the CDR3 is TGTGCCAGCAGCTCGGGGGAGGTGACCCAGTACTTC. The V call is TRBV7-9, the J call TRBJ2-5, with a weak D call TRBD2 (6 bases). The germline gives CDR1 SEHNR, CDR2 FQNEAQ (reference sequence). V lost 4 bases and J lost 7, with 10 bases in between. This CDR3 spans 12 amino acids.

The CDR3: CASKGTLSSYEQYF. For the CDR3, the DNA is TGTGCCAGCAAGGGGACTCTGAGCTCCTACGAGCAGTACTTC. The gene calls are TRBV6-5 and TRBJ2-7; possibly TRBD2 for D (6 bases). The CDR3 has 14 residues. V was clipped by 7 bases and J by 0 bases, with 13 bases between them. CDR1 is MNHEY and CDR2 is SVGAGI in the germline V gene.